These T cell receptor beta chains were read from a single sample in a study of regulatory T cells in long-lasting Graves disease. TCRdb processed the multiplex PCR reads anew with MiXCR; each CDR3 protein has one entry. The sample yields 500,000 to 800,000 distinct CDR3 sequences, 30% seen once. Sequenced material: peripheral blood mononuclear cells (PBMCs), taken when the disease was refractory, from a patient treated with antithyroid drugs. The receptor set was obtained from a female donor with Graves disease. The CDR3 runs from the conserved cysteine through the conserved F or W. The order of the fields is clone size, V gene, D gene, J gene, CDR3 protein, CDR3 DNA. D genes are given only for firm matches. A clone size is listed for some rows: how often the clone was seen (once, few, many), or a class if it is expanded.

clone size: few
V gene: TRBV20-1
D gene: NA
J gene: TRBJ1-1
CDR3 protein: CSARLPRMNTEAFF
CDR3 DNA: TGCAGTGCTAGACTTCCTCGAATGAACACTGAAGCTTTCTTT

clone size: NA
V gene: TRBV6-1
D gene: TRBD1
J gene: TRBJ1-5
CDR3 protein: CASSEFGTGTSNQPQHF
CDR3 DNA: TGTGCCAGCAGTGAGTTCGGGACAGGGACTTCCAATCAGCCCCAGCATTTT

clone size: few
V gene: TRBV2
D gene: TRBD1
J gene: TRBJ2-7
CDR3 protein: CASSTRDRISYEQYF
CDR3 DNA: TGTGCCAGCAGTACCCGGGACAGGATTTCCTACGAGCAGTACTTC

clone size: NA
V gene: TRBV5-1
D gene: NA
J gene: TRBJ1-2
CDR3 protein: CASSIDSDYGYTF
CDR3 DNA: TGCGCCAGCAGCATAGACAGTGACTATGGCTACACCTTC

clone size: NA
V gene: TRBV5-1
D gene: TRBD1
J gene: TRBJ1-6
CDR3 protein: CASSRDRPSSYNSPLHF
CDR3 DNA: TGCGCCAGCAGCAGGGACAGGCCGAGCTCCTATAATTCACCCCTCCACTTT

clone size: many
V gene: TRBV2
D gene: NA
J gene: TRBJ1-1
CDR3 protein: CASSDNSRDLGEAFF
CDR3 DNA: TGTGCCAGCAGCGATAACAGCCGGGACCTTGGGGAGGCTTTCTTT

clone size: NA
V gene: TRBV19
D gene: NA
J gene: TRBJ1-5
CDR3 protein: CASAEQGRSFQPQHF
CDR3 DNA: TGTGCCAGTGCTGAACAGGGTAGGTCGTTTCAGCCCCAGCATTTT

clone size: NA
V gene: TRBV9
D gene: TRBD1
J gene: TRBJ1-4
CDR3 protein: CASSASILDRATNEKLFF
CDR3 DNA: TGTGCCAGCAGCGCCTCCATCCTGGACAGGGCAACTAATGAAAAACTGTTTTTT

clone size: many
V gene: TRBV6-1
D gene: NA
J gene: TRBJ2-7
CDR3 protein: CATGPYSYEQYF
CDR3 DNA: TGTGCCACCGGTCCCTACTCCTACGAGCAGTACTTC

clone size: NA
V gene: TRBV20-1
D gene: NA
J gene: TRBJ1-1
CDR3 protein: CSATQHGMNTEAFF
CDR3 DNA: TGCAGTGCTACCCAGCACGGGATGAACACTGAAGCTTTCTTT

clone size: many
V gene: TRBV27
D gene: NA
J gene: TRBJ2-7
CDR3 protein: CASSFGPSYEQYF
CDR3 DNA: TGTGCCAGCAGTTTCGGGCCATCCTACGAGCAGTACTTC

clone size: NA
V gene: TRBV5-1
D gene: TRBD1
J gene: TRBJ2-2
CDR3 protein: CASSYGQGPGELFF
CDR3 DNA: TGCGCCAGCAGTTACGGACAGGGCCCCGGGGAGCTGTTTTTT

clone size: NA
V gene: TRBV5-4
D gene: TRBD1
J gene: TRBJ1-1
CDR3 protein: CASSSGGQGGNTEAFF
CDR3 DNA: TGTGCCAGCAGTTCAGGAGGACAGGGGGGTAACACTGAAGCTTTCTTT

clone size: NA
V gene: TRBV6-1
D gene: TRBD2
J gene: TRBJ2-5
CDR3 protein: CASRTSGSETQYF
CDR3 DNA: TGTGCCAGCAGGACTAGCGGGAGCGAGACCCAGTACTTC

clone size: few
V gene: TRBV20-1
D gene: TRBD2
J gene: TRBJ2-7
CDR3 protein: CSANGASGNEQYF
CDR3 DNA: TGCAGTGCAAACGGGGCTAGCGGGAACGAGCAGTACTTC

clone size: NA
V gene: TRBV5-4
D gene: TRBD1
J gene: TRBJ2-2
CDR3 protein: CASSIGTATGELFF
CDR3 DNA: TGTGCCAGCAGCATCGGGACAGCAACCGGGGAGCTGTTTTTT

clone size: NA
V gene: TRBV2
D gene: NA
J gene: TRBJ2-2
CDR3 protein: CASSEGTVIRGELFF
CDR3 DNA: TGTGCCAGCAGTGAAGGGACTGTCATCAGGGGGGAGCTGTTTTTT

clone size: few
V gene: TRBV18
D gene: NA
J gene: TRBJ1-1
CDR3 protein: CASSPVLGAGKTEAFF
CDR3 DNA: TGTGCCAGCTCACCGGTCCTGGGGGCCGGTAAGACTGAAGCTTTCTTT

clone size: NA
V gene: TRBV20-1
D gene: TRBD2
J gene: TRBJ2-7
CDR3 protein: CSAKAGAAYEQYF
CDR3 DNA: TGCAGTGCTAAAGCGGGAGCCGCCTACGAGCAGTACTTC

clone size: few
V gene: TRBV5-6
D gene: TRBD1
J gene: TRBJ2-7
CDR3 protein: CASSLGDSYYEQYF
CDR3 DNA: TGTGCCAGCAGCTTGGGGGACAGCTACTACGAGCAGTACTTC

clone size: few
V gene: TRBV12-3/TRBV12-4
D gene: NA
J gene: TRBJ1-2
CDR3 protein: CASRDPGTLNYGYTF
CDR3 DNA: TGTGCCAGCAGGGACCCCGGGACCCTTAACTATGGCTACACCTTC

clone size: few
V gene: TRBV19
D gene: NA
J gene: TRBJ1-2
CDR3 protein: CASSLPSLRYGYTF
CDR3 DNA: TGTGCCAGTAGTTTACCGAGTCTGAGATATGGCTACACCTTC

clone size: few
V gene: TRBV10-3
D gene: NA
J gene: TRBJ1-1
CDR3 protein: CAISESGTRNTEAFF
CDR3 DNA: TGTGCCATCAGTGAGTCGGGGACACGGAACACTGAAGCTTTCTTT

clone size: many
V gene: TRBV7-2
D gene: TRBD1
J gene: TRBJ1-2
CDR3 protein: CASSLLQGASYTF
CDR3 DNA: TGTGCCAGCAGCTTACTACAGGGGGCTAGCTACACCTTC

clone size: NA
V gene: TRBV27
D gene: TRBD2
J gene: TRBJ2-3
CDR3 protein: CASSLRGDYTDTQYF
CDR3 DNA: TGTGCCAGCAGTTTACGGGGGGACTACACAGATACGCAGTATTTT

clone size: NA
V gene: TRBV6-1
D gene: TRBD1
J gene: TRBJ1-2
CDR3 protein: CASSGLRGQGARGYTF
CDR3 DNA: TGTGCCAGCAGTGGCCTAAGGGGACAGGGGGCGCGTGGCTACACCTTC

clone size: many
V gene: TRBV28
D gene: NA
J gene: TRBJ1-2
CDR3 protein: CASAGGRANYGYTF
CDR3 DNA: TGTGCCAGCGCTGGGGGAAGGGCAAACTATGGCTACACCTTC

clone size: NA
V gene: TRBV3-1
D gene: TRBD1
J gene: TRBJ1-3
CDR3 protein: CASSQRGQGTGNTIYF
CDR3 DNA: TGTGCCAGCAGCCAAAGAGGACAGGGAACTGGAAACACCATATATTTT

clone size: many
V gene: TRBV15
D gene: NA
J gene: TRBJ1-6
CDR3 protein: CATSSNIAWTSSPLHF
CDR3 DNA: TGTGCCACCAGCAGCAATATCGCTTGGACTTCCTCACCCCTCCACTTT

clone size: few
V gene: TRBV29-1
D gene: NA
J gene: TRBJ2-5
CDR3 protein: CSVRGSFGETQYF
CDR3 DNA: TGCAGCGTTCGGGGGTCCTTTGGGGAGACCCAGTACTTC

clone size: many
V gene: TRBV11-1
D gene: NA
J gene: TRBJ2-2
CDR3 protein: CASSFGGNVLPGELFF
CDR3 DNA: TGTGCCAGCAGCTTCGGCGGGAACGTTCTCCCCGGGGAGCTGTTTTTT

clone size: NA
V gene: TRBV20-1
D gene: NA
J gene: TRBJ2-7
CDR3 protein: CSARVEDSYEQYF
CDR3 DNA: TGCAGTGCTAGAGTCGAGGACAGCTACGAGCAGTACTTC

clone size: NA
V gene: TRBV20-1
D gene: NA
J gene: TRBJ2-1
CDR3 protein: CSALVGSDEQFF
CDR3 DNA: TGCAGTGCCCTAGTGGGGTCTGATGAGCAGTTCTTC

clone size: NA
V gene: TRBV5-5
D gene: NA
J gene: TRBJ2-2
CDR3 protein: CASSGQIADTGELFF
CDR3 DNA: TGTGCCAGCAGCGGACAGATCGCGGACACCGGGGAGCTGTTTTTT

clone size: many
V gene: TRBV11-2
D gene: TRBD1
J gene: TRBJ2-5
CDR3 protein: CASSHNRGQETQYF
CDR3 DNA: TGTGCCAGCAGCCATAACAGGGGGCAAGAGACCCAGTACTTC